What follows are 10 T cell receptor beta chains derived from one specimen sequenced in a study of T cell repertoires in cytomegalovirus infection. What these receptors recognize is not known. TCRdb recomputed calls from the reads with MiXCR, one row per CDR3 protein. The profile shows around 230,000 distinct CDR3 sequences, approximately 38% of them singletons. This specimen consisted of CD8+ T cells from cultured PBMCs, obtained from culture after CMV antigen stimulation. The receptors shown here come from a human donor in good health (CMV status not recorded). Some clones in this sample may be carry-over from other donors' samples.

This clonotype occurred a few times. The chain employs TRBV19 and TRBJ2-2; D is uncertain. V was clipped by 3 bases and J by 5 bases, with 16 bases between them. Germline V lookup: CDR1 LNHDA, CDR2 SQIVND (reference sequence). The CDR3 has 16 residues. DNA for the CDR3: TGTGCCAGTAGTATCCCGGGTGGGGTAAAAACCGGGGAGCTGTTTTTT. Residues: CASSIPGGVKTGELFF.

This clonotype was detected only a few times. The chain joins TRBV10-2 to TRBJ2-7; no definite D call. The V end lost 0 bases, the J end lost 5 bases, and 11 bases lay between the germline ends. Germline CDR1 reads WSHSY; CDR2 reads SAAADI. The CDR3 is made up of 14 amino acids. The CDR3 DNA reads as TGCGCCAGCAGTGAGTCGGGCCCAGGCCACGAGCAGTACTTC. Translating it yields CASSESGPGHEQYF.

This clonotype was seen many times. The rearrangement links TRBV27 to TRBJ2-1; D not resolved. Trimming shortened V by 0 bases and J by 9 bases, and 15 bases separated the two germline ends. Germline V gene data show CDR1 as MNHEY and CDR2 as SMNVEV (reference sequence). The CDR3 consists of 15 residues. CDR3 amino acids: CASSLSGSSPGEQFF. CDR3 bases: TGTGCCAGCAGTTTATCCGGCTCCTCACCTGGTGAGCAGTTCTTC.

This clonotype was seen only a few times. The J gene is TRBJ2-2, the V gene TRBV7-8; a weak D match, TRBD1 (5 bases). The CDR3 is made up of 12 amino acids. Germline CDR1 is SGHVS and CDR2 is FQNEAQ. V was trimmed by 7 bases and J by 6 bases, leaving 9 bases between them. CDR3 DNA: TGTGCCAGCACCTGGGGCGCCGGGGAGCTGTTTTTT. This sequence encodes CASTWGAGELFF.

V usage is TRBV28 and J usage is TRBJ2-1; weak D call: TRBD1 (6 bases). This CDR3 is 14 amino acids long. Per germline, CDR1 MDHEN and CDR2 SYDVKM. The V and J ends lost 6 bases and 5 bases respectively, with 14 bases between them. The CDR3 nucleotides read TGTGCCAGCAGAGAAATACAGGGAAACAATGAGCAGTTCTTC. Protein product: CASREIQGNNEQFF.

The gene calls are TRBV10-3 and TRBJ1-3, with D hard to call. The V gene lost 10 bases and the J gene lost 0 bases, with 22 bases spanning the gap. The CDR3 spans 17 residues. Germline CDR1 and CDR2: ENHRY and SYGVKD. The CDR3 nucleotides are TGTGCCACCGGCAGGAACGACAACCCGAGCTCTGGAAACACCATATATTTT. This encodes CATGRNDNPSSGNTIYF.

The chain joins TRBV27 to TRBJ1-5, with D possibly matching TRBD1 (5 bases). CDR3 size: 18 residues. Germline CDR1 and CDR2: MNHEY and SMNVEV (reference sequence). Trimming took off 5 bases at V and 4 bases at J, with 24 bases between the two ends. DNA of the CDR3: TGTGCCAGCAGTCAACGGGCAGGGCGCATTGGGCATAATCAGCCCCAGCATTTT. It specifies CASSQRAGRIGHNQPQHF.

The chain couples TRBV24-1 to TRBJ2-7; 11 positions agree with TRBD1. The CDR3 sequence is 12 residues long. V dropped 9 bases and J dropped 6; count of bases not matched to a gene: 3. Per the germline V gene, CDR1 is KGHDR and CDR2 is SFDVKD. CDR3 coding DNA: TGTGCCACCGGGACAGGGGGAGCCGAGCAGTACTTC. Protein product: CATGTGGAEQYF.

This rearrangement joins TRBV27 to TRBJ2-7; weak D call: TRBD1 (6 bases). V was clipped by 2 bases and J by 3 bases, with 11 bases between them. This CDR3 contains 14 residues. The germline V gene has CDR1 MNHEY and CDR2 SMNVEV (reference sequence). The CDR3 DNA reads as TGTGCCAGCAGTTTAGGCGCACAGGGCTACGAGCAGTACTTC. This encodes CASSLGAQGYEQYF.

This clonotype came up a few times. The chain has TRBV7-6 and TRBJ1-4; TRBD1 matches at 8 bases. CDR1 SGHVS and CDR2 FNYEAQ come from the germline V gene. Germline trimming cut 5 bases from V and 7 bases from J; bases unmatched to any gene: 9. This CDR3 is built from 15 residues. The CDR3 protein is CASSPSDREGEKLFF. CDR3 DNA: TGTGCCAGCAGCCCATCGGACAGGGAGGGTGAAAAACTGTTTTTT.